Listed here are 5 T cell receptor beta chains from one sample, sequenced in a study of blood T cell repertoires in COVID-19. Clones were read by immunoSEQ multiplex PCR, and TCRdb kept only the in-frame ones, dropping some. This table holds roughly 200,000 clones, 90% found once. The sample was peripheral blood. These receptors were taken from a man aged 50-60 years with acute or convalescent COVID-19.

This chain uses TRBV12-3 or TRBV12-4 with TRBJ2-1; D is ambiguous. V dropped 1 base and J dropped 4 bases, with 5 bases sitting between them. CDR3 length: 13 residues. CDR3 bases: TGTGCCAGCAGTTTAGGGCTGTACAATGAGCAGTTCTTC. This sequence encodes CASSLGLYNEQFF.

The chain uses TRBV28 and TRBJ2-3; the D is unclear. Germline values: CDR1 MDHEN, CDR2 SYDVKM. The V gene lost 7 bases and the J gene lost 6 bases, with 14 bases spanning the gap. This CDR3 has 13 residues. The CDR3 nucleotides read TGTGCCAGCAAGACTGCTCTGGTCGATACGCAGTATTTT. The encoded protein is CASKTALVDTQYF. Together with reference TRBV28 and TRBJ2-3, the CDR3 gives the full variable domain: DVKVTQSSRYLVKRTGEKVFLECVQDMDHENMFWYRQDPGLGLRLIYFSYDVKMKEKGDIPEGYSVSREKKERFSLILESASTNQTSMYLCASKTALVDTQYFGPGTRLTVL.

J is TRBJ2-7 and V is TRBV6-4; D is ambiguous. CDR3 length equals 11 residues. Germline CDR1 is MRHNA and CDR2 is SNTAGT. V was pared by 5 bases and J by 5 bases, with 7 bases between. CDR3 DNA: TGTGCCAGCAGTCGAGCCCACGAGCAGTACGTC. It yields the protein CASSRAHEQYV.

The chain joins TRBV6-1 to TRBJ2-5; TRBD2 agrees at 9 bases. With 0 bases clipped from V and 4 bases from J, the junction kept 3 bases outside the gene matches. Germline CDR1 and CDR2: MNHNS and SASEGT. This CDR3 region has 15 residues. In nucleotides, the CDR3 is TGTGCCAGCAGTGAAGCGTGGCGGGAGGGAGAGACCCAGTACTTC. It translates to CASSEAWREGETQYF.

V gene TRBV4-2 combines with J gene TRBJ1-4, with D perhaps matching TRBD1 (5 bases). The CDR3 covers 16 residues. Germline assignment: CDR1 LGHNA and CDR2 YNFKEQ. V lost 4 bases and J lost 7, with 19 bases in between. CDR3 sequence: CASSLTPGQGGEKLFF. CDR3 bases: TGTGCCAGCAGCCTTACTCCGGGCCAGGGTGGTGAAAAACTGTTTTTT.